These 7 T cell receptor beta chains came from one sample sequenced in a study of cytomegalovirus exposure and HLA in healthy donors. The primer mix had 60 Vbeta and 13 Jbeta primers. The assay was immunoSEQ multiplex PCR, and TCRdb's table has in-frame clones only and misses some. Of about 200,000 clones in the sample, about an eighth were seen once. Sample: PBMCs. Every receptor here comes from a man aged 50 to 60 in good health and CMV-seropositive.

This clone was seen a few times. The chain is built from TRBV5-3 and TRBJ1-2; 8 bases fit TRBD1. TRBV5-3 falls under the ORF class, with uncertain function. After removal of 6 bases from V and 6 bases from J, the junction contained 10 bases not matched to a gene. The CDR3 extends over 14 amino acids. This chain's CDR3 is CARKWTGYRNGYTF. The DNA for the CDR3 is TGTGCCAGAAAATGGACAGGGTATCGGAATGGCTACACCTTC.

Written as DNA, the CDR3 is TGCGCCAGCAGCTTCCTAGCCGAGGAAAAACTGTTTTTT. Its translation is CASSFLAEEKLFF. The rearrangement joins TRBV4-3 to TRBJ1-4; no definite D call. V dropped 5 bases and J dropped 8 bases, with 12 bases sitting between them. The CDR3 contains 13 residues. Germline values: CDR1 LGHNA, CDR2 YSLEER.

The V gene is TRBV7-2, the J gene TRBJ2-7; D uncertain. Looked up from germline, CDR1 is SGHTA and CDR2 is FQGNSA. The length of the CDR3 is 13 residues. Between the trimmed V and J ends, which lost 1 base and 2 bases, there was a span of 6 bases. This CDR3 reads CASSLETTYEQYF. For the CDR3, the DNA is TGTGCCAGCAGCTTAGAGACAACCTACGAGCAGTACTTC.

This clone was observed a handful of times. The chain carries TRBV4-2 and TRBJ2-2, with 8 positions matching TRBD1. Germline CDR1 and CDR2: LGHNA and YNFKEQ. Trimming removed 1 base from V and 7 bases from J; junction bases left unmatched: 14. CDR3 size: 18 residues. In nucleotides, the CDR3 is TGTGCCAGCAGCCAAGGGACAGGGACCTCTCGCAGGGGCGGGGAGCTGTTTTTT. Amino acids: CASSQGTGTSRRGGELFF.

The gene calls are TRBV6-5 and TRBJ1-1; D unclear. V shed 0 bases and J shed 0 bases, with 8 bases lying between them. Germline CDR1 is MNHEY and CDR2 is SVGAGI. CDR3 length: 15 residues. CDR3 coding DNA: TGTGCCAGCAGTTACTCCGGGGTCATGAACACTGAAGCTTTCTTT. The encoded protein is CASSYSGVMNTEAFF.

This clone was observed a handful of times. For the CDR3, the DNA is TGTGCCTGGAGTAAAGGGCTAGCGGGGGGCACCGGGGAGCTGTTTTTT. This gives the protein CAWSKGLAGGTGELFF. V and J are TRBV30 and TRBJ2-2; TRBD2 agrees at 11 bases. The CDR3 totals 16 residues. Germline V lookup: CDR1 GTSNPN, CDR2 SVGIG (reference sequence). Trimming took 2 bases from V and 4 from J; bases not matched to a gene: 6.

The sample holds a few counts of this clone. CDR3 in DNA: TGTGCCAGCAGTTCATCTAGCGGGCCGAAGACCCAGTACTTC. This gives the protein CASSSSSGPKTQYF. The chain has TRBV27 and TRBJ2-5, with 8 nucleotides matching TRBD2. V lost 4 bases, J lost 6 bases, and 7 bases stayed unmatched. The CDR3 contains 14 residues. From germline, CDR1 is MNHEY and CDR2 SMNVEV (reference sequence).